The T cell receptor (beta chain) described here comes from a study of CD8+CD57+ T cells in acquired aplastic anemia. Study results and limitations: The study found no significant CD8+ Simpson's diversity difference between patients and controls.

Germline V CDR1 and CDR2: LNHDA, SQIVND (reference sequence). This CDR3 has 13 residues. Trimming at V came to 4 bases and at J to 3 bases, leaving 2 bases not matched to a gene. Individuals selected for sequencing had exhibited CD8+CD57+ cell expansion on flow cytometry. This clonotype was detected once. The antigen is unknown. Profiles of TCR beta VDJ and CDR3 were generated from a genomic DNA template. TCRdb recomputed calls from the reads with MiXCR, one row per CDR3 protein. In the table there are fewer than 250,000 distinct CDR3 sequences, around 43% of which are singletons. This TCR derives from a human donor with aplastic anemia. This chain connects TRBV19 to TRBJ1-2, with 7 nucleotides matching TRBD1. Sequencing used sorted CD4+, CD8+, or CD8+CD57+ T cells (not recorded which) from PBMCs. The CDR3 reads CASSTGQYYGYTF. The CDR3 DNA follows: TGTGCCAGTAGTACGGGACAGTACTATGGCTACACCTTC.